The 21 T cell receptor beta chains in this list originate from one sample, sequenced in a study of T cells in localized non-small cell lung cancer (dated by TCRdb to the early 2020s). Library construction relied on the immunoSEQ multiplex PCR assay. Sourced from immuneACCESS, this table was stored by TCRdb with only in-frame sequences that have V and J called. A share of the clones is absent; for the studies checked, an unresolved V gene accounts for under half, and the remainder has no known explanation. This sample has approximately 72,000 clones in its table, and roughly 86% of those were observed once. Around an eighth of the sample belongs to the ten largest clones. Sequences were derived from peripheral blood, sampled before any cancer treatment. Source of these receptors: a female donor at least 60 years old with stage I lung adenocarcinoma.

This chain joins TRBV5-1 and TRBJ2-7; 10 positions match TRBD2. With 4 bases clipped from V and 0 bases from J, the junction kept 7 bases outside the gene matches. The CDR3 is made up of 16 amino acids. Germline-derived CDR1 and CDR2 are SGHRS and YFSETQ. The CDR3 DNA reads TGCGCCAGCAGCGTTGGGGCTAGCGGGAGCTCCTACGAGCAGTACTTC. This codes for CASSVGASGSSYEQYF. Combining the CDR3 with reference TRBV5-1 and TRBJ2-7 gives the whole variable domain KAGVTQTPRYLIKTRGQQVTLSCSPISGHRSVSWYQQTPGQGLQFLFEYFSETQRNKGNFPGRFSGRQFSNSRSEMNVSTLELGDSALYLCASSVGASGSSYEQYFGPGTRLTVT.

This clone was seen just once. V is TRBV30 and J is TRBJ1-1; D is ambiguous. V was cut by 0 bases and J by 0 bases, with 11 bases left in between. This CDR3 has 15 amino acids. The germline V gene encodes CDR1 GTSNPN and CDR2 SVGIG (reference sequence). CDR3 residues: CAWSVLRQLNTEAFF. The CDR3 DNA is TGTGCCTGGAGTGTACTTCGGCAGCTGAACACTGAAGCTTTCTTT.

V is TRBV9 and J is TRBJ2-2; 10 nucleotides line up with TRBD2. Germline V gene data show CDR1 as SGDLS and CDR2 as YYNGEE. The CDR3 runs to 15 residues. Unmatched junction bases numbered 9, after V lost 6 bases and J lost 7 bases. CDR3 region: CASTTSGLGIGELFF. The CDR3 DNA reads TGTGCCAGCACGACTAGCGGGTTGGGAATCGGGGAGCTGTTTTTT.

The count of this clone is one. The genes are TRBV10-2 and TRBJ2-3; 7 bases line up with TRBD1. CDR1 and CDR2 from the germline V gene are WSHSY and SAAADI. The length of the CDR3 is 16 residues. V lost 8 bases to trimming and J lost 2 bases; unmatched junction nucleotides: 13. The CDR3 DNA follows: TGCGCCAGCGGAAGATCCGGGACAGTGATCACAGATACGCAGTATTTT. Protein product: CASGRSGTVITDTQYF.

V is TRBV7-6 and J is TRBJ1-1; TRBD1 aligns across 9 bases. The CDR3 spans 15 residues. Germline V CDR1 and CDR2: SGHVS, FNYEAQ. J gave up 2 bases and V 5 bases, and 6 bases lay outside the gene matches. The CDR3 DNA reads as TGTGCCAGCAGCGTATATACAGGGGGCAACACTGAAGCTTTCTTT. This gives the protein CASSVYTGGNTEAFF.

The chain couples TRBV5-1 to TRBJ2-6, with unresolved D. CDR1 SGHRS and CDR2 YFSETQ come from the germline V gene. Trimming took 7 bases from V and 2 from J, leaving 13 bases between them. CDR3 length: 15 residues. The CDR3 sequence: CASRVVVAGANVLTF. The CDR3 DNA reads TGCGCCAGCCGCGTAGTTGTTGCTGGGGCCAACGTCCTGACTTTC.

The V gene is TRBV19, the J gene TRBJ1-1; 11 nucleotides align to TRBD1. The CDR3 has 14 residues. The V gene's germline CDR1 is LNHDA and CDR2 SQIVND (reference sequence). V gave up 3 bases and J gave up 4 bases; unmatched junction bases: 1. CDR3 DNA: TGTGCCAGTAGTATGGGACAGGGGGGCACTGAAGCTTTCTTT. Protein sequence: CASSMGQGGTEAFF.

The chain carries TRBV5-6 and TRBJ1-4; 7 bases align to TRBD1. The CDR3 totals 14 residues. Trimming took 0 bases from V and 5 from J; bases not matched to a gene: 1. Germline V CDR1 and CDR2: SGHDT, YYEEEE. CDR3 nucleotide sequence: TGTGCCAGCAGCTTGGGGGACAGAAATGAAAAACTGTTTTTT. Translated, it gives CASSLGDRNEKLFF. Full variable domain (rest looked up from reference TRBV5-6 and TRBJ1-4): DAGVTQSPTHLIKTRGQQVTLRCSPKSGHDTVSWYQQALGQGPQFIFQYYEEEERQRGNFPDRFSGHQFPNYSSELNVNALLLGDSALYLCASSLGDRNEKLFFGSGTQLSVL.

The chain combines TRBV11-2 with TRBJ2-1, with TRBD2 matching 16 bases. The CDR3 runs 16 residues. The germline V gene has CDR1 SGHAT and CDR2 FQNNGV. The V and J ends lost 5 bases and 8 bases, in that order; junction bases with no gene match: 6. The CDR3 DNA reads TGTGCCAGCAGCCCTGGGACTAGCGGGAGGGACTATGAGCAGTTCTTC. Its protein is CASSPGTSGRDYEQFF. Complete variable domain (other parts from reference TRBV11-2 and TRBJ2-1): EAGVAQSPRYKIIEKRQSVAFWCNPISGHATLYWYQQILGQGPKLLIQFQNNGVVDDSQLPKDRFSAERLKGVDSTLKIQPAKLEDSAVYLCASSPGTSGRDYEQFFGPGTRLTVL.

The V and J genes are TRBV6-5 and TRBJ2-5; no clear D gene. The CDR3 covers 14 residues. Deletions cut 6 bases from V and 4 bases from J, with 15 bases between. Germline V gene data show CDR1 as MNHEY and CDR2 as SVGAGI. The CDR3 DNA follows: TGTGCCAGCAGCCCGGTTGAGGTCCCAGAGACCCAGTACTTC. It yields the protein CASSPVEVPETQYF.

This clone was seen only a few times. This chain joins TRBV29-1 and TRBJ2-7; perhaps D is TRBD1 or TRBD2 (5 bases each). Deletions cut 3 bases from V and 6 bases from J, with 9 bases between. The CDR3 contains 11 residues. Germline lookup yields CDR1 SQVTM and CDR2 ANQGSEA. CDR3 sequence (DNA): TGCAGCGTTGACCGGGGCGCCGAGCAGTACTTC. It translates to CSVDRGAEQYF.

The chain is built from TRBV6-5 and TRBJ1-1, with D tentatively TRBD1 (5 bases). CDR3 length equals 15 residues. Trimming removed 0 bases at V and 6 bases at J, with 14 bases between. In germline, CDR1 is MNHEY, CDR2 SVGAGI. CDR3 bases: TGTGCCAGCAGTTACTCGGATCAGGGTTTGTCTGAAGCTTTCTTT. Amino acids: CASSYSDQGLSEAFF.

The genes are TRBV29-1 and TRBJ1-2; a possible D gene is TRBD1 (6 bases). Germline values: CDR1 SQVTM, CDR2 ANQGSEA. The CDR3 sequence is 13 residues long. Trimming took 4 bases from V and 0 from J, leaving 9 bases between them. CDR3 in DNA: TGCAGCGTTGGAACAGGGCCTAACTATGGCTACACCTTC. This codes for CSVGTGPNYGYTF.

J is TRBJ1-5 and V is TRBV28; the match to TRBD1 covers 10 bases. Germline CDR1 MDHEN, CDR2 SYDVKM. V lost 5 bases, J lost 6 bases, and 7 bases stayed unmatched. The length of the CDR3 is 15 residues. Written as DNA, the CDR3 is TGTGCCAGCAGTGGGGACAGGGGCGTGGGTCAGCCCCAGCATTTT. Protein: CASSGDRGVGQPQHF.

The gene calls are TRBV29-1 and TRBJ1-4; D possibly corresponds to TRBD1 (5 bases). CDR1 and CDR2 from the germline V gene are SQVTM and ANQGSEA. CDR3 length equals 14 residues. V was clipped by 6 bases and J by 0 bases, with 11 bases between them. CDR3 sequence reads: CSVGTQATNEKLFF. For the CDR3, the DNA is TGCAGCGTCGGTACACAGGCAACTAATGAAAAACTGTTTTTT.

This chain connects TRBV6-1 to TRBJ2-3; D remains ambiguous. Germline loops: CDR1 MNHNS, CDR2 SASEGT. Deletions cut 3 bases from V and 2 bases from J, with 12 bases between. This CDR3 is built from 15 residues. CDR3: CASSDGRRFTDTQYF. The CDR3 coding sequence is TGTGCCAGCAGTGATGGCAGAAGATTCACAGATACGCAGTATTTT.

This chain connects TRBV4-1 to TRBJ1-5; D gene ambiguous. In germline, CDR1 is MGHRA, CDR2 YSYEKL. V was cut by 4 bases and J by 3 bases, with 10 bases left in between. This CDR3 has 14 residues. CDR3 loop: CASSPQFYNQPQHF. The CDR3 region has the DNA TGCGCCAGCAGCCCCCAGTTCTACAATCAGCCCCAGCATTTT.

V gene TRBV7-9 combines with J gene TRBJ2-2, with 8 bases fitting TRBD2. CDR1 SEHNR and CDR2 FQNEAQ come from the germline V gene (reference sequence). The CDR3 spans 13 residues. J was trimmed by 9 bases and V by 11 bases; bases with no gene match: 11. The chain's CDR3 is CAHGGDHRRELFF. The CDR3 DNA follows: TGTGCCCACGGGGGGGACCACCGCCGGGAGCTGTTTTTT.

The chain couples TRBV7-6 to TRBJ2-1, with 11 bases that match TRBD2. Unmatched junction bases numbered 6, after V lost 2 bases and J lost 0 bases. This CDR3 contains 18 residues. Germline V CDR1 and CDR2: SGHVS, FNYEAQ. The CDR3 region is CASSLRASGRSSYNEQFF. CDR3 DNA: TGTGCCAGCAGCTTAAGGGCTAGCGGGAGGTCCTCCTACAATGAGCAGTTCTTC.

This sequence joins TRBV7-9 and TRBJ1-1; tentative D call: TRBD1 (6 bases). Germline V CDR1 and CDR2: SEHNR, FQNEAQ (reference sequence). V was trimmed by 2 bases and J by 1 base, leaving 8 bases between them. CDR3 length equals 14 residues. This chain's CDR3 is CASSLLGQNTEAFF. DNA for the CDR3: TGTGCCAGCAGCTTATTGGGACAGAACACTGAAGCTTTCTTT. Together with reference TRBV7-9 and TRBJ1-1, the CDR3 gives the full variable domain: DTGVSQNPRHKITKRGQNVTFRCDPISEHNRLYWYRQTLGQGPEFLTYFQNEAQLEKSRLLSDRFSAERPKGSFSTLEIQRTEQGDSAMYLCASSLLGQNTEAFFGQGTRLTVV.

CDR3 in amino acids: CASSPTLNEQFF. CDR3 sequence (DNA): TGCGCCAGCAGCCCTACTTTGAATGAGCAGTTCTTC. This sequence joins TRBV5-1 and TRBJ2-1, with D unresolved. Germline CDR1 reads SGHRS; CDR2 reads YFSETQ. The CDR3 spans 12 residues. V lost 4 bases to trimming and J lost 7 bases, with 9 bases between them. The complete variable domain, with remaining parts taken from reference TRBV5-1 and TRBJ2-1, reads KAGVTQTPRYLIKTRGQQVTLSCSPISGHRSVSWYQQTPGQGLQFLFEYFSETQRNKGNFPGRFSGRQFSNSRSEMNVSTLELGDSALYLCASSPTLNEQFFGPGTRLTVL.